The clone carrying this T cell receptor beta chain has a count of ten or more. Its antigen remains unknown. This sample is part of a study of T cells in Graves' hyperthyroidism and ophthalmopathy. Overall study findings and caveats: Most expanded thyroid clonotypes above 0.001 recurred in blood. Ophthalmopathy was predicted by the model a median of about 6.7 months ahead of onset. Ophthalmopathy was separated from stable hyperthyroidism by a 13 V-J model.

From RNA transcripts, TCR beta CDR3 regions were amplified. During a first-round RT-PCR of the TCR CDR3, the HTBI primer set was used. TCRdb analysed the multiplex PCR reads with MiXCR anew, one entry per CDR3 protein. The sample consists of hundreds of thousands of distinct CDR3 sequences, about 15% of them appearing once. Trimming removed 5 bases from V and 2 bases from J, with 8 bases in between. The CDR3 consists of 13 residues. Germline V gene data show CDR1 as SGHAT and CDR2 as FQDESV (reference sequence). A NOSPECS grade of at least 4, a Clinical Activity Score of at least 3 and duration under 3 months were recorded in ophthalmopathy patients.

Sequenced material: blood. The chain couples TRBV11-1 to TRBJ2-3; D is unclear. The receptor comes from an older woman with Graves' ophthalmopathy. The CDR3 region is CASSPVHTDTQYF. The CDR3 DNA follows: TGTGCCAGCAGCCCGGTTCACACAGATACGCAGTATTTT. The variable domain in full, with the rest retrieved from reference TRBV11-1 and TRBJ2-3, is EAEVAQSPRYKITEKSQAVAFWCDPISGHATLYWYRQILGQGPELLVQFQDESVVDDSQLPKDRFSAERLKGVDSTLKIQPAELGDSAMYLCASSPVHTDTQYFGPGTRLTVL.